Reported below is one T cell receptor (beta chain). Its specificity is not known. 5'RACE with constant-segment primers yielded barcoded, UMI-tagged TCR alpha and TCR beta cDNA libraries. A single record per CDR3 protein comes from TCRdb applying MiXCR to the 5' RACE reads. Here the sample spans some 150,000 distinct CDR3 sequences, approximately 21% being singletons. This record comes from a study of T-cell memory formation after mild COVID-19. About the research overall: The TCR clusters were mostly specific to one donor.

The CDR3 sequence is 15 residues long. The ends lost 4 bases at V and 4 bases at J; junction bases unmatched: 9. The germline CDR1 and CDR2 sequences are SGHRS and YFSETQ. Study-level findings and limits: Memory from before infection featured some responding clones, which suggests cross-reactive memory joined. Day 37-peaking second-wave clones had unconfirmed SARS-CoV-2 specificity.

The specimen was PBMCs or a T cell subset sorted from them (not recorded which). V gene TRBV5-1 combines with J gene TRBJ2-3; 7 bases map to TRBD1. The TCR was taken from an adult woman who had mild COVID-19 (a few samples of this study predate the infection). Cell type and time point are not known. For the CDR3, the DNA is TGCGCCAGCAGCCCGCCGGGACAGCATGCAGATACGCAGTATTTT. Its protein is CASSPPGQHADTQYF. The whole variable domain, remainder taken from reference TRBV5-1 and TRBJ2-3, is KAGVTQTPRYLIKTRGQQVTLSCSPISGHRSVSWYQQTPGQGLQFLFEYFSETQRNKGNFPGRFSGRQFSNSRSEMNVSTLELGDSALYLCASSPPGQHADTQYFGPGTRLTVL.